The clone carrying this TCR beta chain was counted a few times. This sample is part of a study of T cells after yellow fever vaccination. About the study: Fractions of low cell number were prepared using SMART-Seq v4 Ultra Low Input.

The J segment lost 2 bases and the V segment lost 2 bases, leaving 10 bases of the junction unmatched. The CDR3 covers 17 residues. Germline values: CDR1 SGHTA, CDR2 FQGNSA. In making TCR cDNA, 5'RACE template switching added a universal primer site and UMIs to it. TCRdb redid the calling of the 5' RACE reads with MiXCR, one entry per CDR3 protein. The sample includes approximately 600,000 distinct CDR3 sequences, 10% to 15% of them seen just once. This sequence originates from a man aged 30 to 39 who received the YFV17D yellow fever vaccine. J is TRBJ2-5 and V is TRBV7-2; 8 nucleotides agree with TRBD2. This material consisted of PBMCs, taken on the day of the yellow fever booster vaccination. This CDR3 reads CASSLSPGRGGQETQYF. DNA of the CDR3: TGTGCCAGCAGCTTATCCCCCGGGAGGGGAGGGCAAGAGACCCAGTACTTC. The whole variable domain, filled in from reference TRBV7-2 and TRBJ2-5, reads GAGVSQSPSNKVTEKGKDVELRCDPISGHTALYWYRQSLGQGLEFLIYFQGNSAPDKSGLPSDRFSAERTGGSVSTLTIQRTQQEDSAVYLCASSLSPGRGGQETQYFGPGTRLLVL.